This T cell receptor beta chain was captured in a study of Graves' ophthalmopathy and Graves' hyperthyroidism listed by TCRdb under 2018. Study-level background: Peripheral blood was collected at initial diagnosis, before any treatment. For independent validation, a separate cohort was made up of approximately 19 hyperthyroidism patients plus 17 patients who later progressed from hyperthyroidism to ophthalmopathy. In total, around 130 blood samples were TCR-sequenced: approximately 42 ophthalmopathy, approximately 80 hyperthyroidism and 17 hyperthyroidism-to-ophthalmopathy patients. TCR beta repertoire signatures were used to distinguish Graves' ophthalmopathy from Graves' hyperthyroidism and to predict progression to ophthalmopathy. The approximately 100 discovery patients were randomly divided into training and test sets at a 7:3 ratio. Once sampling was done, hyperthyroidism patients were given methimazole at a starting dose of 30 mg daily, while ophthalmopathy patients were given high-dose intravenous methylprednisolone. In several hyperthyroidism patients, the T-cell repertoire of thyroid tissue was compared with the T-cell repertoire of blood. To explore V-J signatures distinguishing ophthalmopathy from hyperthyroidism, a discovery set of 100 patients (roughly 42 ophthalmopathy, 57 stable hyperthyroidism) was enrolled.

Hyperthyroidism was defined as stable when no progression to ophthalmopathy occurred within 18 months of follow-up. The hyperthyroidism patients were 18 to 65 years old and newly diagnosed, with a disease duration of less than 2 months. Patients were excluded if they had other autoimmune diseases, uncontrolled infections, pregnancy or lactation. Diagnosis relied on clinical symptoms, serum thyroxine, TRAb, thyroid ultrasound and orbital computed tomography. Ficoll-Paque density gradient centrifugation was used to isolate PBMCs from 8 to 10 ml of fresh peripheral blood. Trizol reagent was used to extract the total RNA, and its quality was then checked on an Agilent 2100 Bioanalyzer. Findings and caveats that apply to the study as a whole: In validation, the model predicted ophthalmopathy progression with 70.59% sensitivity and roughly 78% specificity; some 13 predicted patients were CT-confirmed with GO in a median of approximately 6.5 months. Ophthalmopathy was separated from stable hyperthyroidism by the 13-signature model with roughly 90% sensitivity and about 81% specificity in cross-validation and with 80%/75% in the test set. Among expanded thyroid clonotypes with frequency above 0.001, most also showed up in blood, which suggests that blood repertoires may reflect the thyroid immune response. Sample size was not statistically predetermined, and group allocation was not concealed from the investigators.

Counted from cysteine to phenylalanine, this CDR3 has 14 amino acids. The entry retains the CDR3 DNA only, 42 bases that are in frame from base 1. The germline V gene encodes CDR1 MNHEY and CDR2 SVGEGT. V gives up 6 bases and J gives up 8 bases, and the segment between their germline ends measures 19 bases. TCR beta CDR3 regions were amplified from RNA transcripts for repertoire sequencing. The first round of RT-PCR was done with HTBI primers and the Qiagen OneStep RT-PCR kit, and was followed by a second round of multiplex PCR, then size selection and purification. Libraries were sequenced on an Illumina HiSeq2000 using paired-end 100 bp reads. As for how the authors treated the data: SOAPnuke was used to process the reads, removing any read that contained adapters or uncalled bases, had a mean Phred below 15, or lacked an exact match to the constant primer or identifier. COPE v1.2.5 was used to merge high-quality paired reads. Each unique nucleotide sequence was treated as a clonotype, and MiTCR v1.1 was used to align the clonotypes to the IMGT TRB V, D and J references. The analysis was limited to V-J combinations with a frequency above 0.0001, which together covered over 99% of the repertoires. A TCR clonal expansion and chaos score per V-J combination was defined as the ratio of F50 clonal expansion to chaos observed in the TCRdist matrix. Features were reduced by Welch's t-statistics and random forest to approximately 12 V-J combinations, which fed a naive Bayes classifier. The Morisita-Horn index was used to measure how similar the thyroid and blood repertoires were. TCRdb redid the processing of the public reads, applying fastp at Q25 and MiXCR, and retained in-frame beta chains. Each entry is one CDR3 protein sequence, shown with its most common DNA and genes. The authors' filters were not applied to this entry. In this sample the table shows fewer than 650,000 distinct CDR3 sequences, over 20% of which occur a single time. The ten top clones hold approximately 6.5% of the sample.

With respect to this clonotype: Its antigen has not been determined. Qualities for individual bases were not recorded, and no much larger clone is one base off.

The clonotype comes from a young woman with stable Graves' hyperthyroidism. Some clones in this sample may be carry-over from other donors' samples. Donor details come from another sample of the same person, matched by shared clones. The sequencing input was peripheral blood. The rearrangement joined TRBV6-2 or TRBV6-3 to TRBJ1-2; there is no confident call for the D gene. The sequence in DNA is TGTGCCAGCAGCCAGCCGTGGCAGTATGGAGGCTACACCTTC. Translated, this is CASSQPWQYGGYTF.